These 20 T cell receptor beta chains share one sample of origin, sequenced in a study of blood T cell repertoires in COVID-19. The data were produced by immunoSEQ multiplex PCR, yet TCRdb's version contains in-frame clones alone and is incomplete. This table has hundreds of thousands of clones, 88% appearing once. The sample taken for sequencing was peripheral blood. The receptor set was obtained from a woman aged 65 to 85 with COVID-19, enrolled during active disease.

Regarding this clone: The same CDR3 can be traced to other DNA sequences in this sample. The chain couples TRBV28 to TRBJ2-7; D uncertain. Germline V gene sequence: CDR1 MDHEN, CDR2 SYDVKM. The CDR3 consists of 11 residues. The V gene lost 5 bases and the J gene lost 0 bases, with 2 bases spanning the gap. The CDR3 coding sequence is TGTGCCAGCAGTCACTCCTACGAGCAGTACTTC. It translates to CASSHSYEQYF.

As DNA, the CDR3 is TGTGCCAGCAGCCAAGTCGGGTCGGCTAATGAAAAACTGTTTTTT. This codes for CASSQVGSANEKLFF. The rearrangement uses TRBV3-1 (or the pseudogene TRBV3-2) and TRBJ1-4; D is uncertain. Germline assignment: CDR1 LGHDT and CDR2 YNNKEL (reference sequence). The V and J ends lost 1 base and 3 bases respectively, with 9 bases between them. The length of the CDR3 is 15 residues.

The chain recombines TRBV27 with TRBJ1-1; possibly TRBD1 for D (6 bases). This CDR3 spans 17 amino acids. Between the trimmed V and J ends, which lost 3 bases and 0 bases, there was a span of 17 bases. Germline V CDR1 and CDR2: MNHEY, SMNVEV (reference sequence). The CDR3: CASSFNPGALMNTEAFF. DNA for the CDR3: TGTGCCAGCAGTTTTAACCCAGGGGCCCTCATGAACACTGAAGCTTTCTTT.

The gene calls are TRBV24-1 and TRBJ1-1; 9 bases match TRBD1. The CDR3 length is 12 residues. V lost 4 bases, J lost 11 bases, and 4 bases stayed unmatched. CDR1 KGHDR and CDR2 SFDVKD come from the germline V gene. The CDR3 sequence is CATSDRTGAAFF. CDR3 in DNA: TGTGCCACCAGTGACCGGACAGGGGCGGCTTTCTTT.

The chain is built from TRBV5-1 and TRBJ1-5; 7 nucleotides match TRBD1. V lost 0 bases, J lost 1 base, and 7 bases stayed unmatched. Germline lookup yields CDR1 SGHRS and CDR2 YFSETQ. The CDR3 sequence is 17 residues long. The CDR3 DNA is TGCGCCAGCAGCTTGGCCATAGACAGGGAGAGCAATCAGCCCCAGCATTTT. Its protein is CASSLAIDRESNQPQHF.

V usage is TRBV6-5 and J usage is TRBJ1-1; unclear D gene. The V end lost 5 bases, the J end lost 4 bases, and 8 bases lay between the germline ends. The CDR3 contains 12 residues. Germline CDR1 is MNHEY and CDR2 is SVGAGI. This chain's CDR3 is CASSTGSTEAFF. The CDR3 DNA reads as TGTGCCAGCAGTACCGGGAGCACTGAAGCTTTCTTT.

This chain links TRBV6-5 with TRBJ2-1; 14 bases line up with TRBD2. The CDR3 runs 13 residues. Germline assignment: CDR1 MNHEY and CDR2 SVGAGI. The V and J ends lost 10 bases and 9 bases, in that order; junction bases with no gene match: 5. In nucleotides, the CDR3 is TGTGCCACGACTAGCGGGGGGGCTGTTGAGCAGTTCTTC. Its translation is CATTSGGAVEQFF.

This chain uses TRBV7-8 with TRBJ2-5; TRBD2 matches 10 bases. Germline CDR1 SGHVS, CDR2 FQNEAQ. The CDR3 runs to 18 residues. The junction had 12 bases not matched to a gene; V was cut back by 5 bases and J by 0 bases. CDR3 nucleotide sequence: TGTGCCAGCAGCATATCCCTAGCGGGGGTCACGTACCAAGAGACCCAGTACTTC. As protein: CASSISLAGVTYQETQYF.

This chain uses TRBV20-1 with TRBJ1-2, with 7 bases fitting TRBD1. The ends lost 5 bases at V and 5 bases at J; junction bases unmatched: 2. The CDR3 is 11 residues long. CDR1 and CDR2 from the germline V gene are DFQATT and SNEGSKA (reference sequence). The CDR3 DNA reads as TGCAGTGCTCTACAGGGGTATGGCTACACCTTC. Translating it yields CSALQGYGYTF.

The chain employs TRBV5-1 and TRBJ1-2; TRBD1 might be the D (5 bases). In germline, CDR1 is SGHRS, CDR2 YFSETQ. The length of the CDR3 is 13 residues. Trimming took off 3 bases at V and 4 bases at J, with 10 bases between the two ends. CDR3 residues: CASSYRSGYGYTF. In nucleotides, the CDR3 is TGCGCCAGCAGCTACAGGTCAGGCTATGGCTACACCTTC. Supplemented by reference TRBV5-1 and TRBJ1-2, the full variable domain reads KAGVTQTPRYLIKTRGQQVTLSCSPISGHRSVSWYQQTPGQGLQFLFEYFSETQRNKGNFPGRFSGRQFSNSRSEMNVSTLELGDSALYLCASSYRSGYGYTFGSGTRLTVV.

This chain uses TRBV24-1 with TRBJ1-2; D call uncertain. Trimming stripped 1 base from V and 9 bases from J, with 5 bases between. Germline V gives CDR1 KGHDR, CDR2 SFDVKD. The CDR3 loop spans 11 amino acids. CDR3 in DNA: TGTGCCACCAGTGATTTAACAAGCTACACCTTC. It yields the protein CATSDLTSYTF.

The genes are TRBV28 and TRBJ1-5; TRBD1 is a possible D gene (5 bases). CDR1 MDHEN and CDR2 SYDVKM come from the germline V gene. CDR3 length equals 15 residues. The V gene lost 5 bases and the J gene lost 5 bases, with 16 bases spanning the gap. The CDR3 region is CASSGAGWTDQPQHF. CDR3 nucleotide sequence: TGTGCCAGCAGTGGTGCAGGGTGGACGGATCAGCCCCAGCATTTT.

The chain joins TRBV30 to TRBJ1-2; 9 nucleotides match TRBD1. This CDR3 spans 15 amino acids. The J segment lost 4 bases and the V segment lost 0 bases, leaving 6 bases of the junction unmatched. Germline V gives CDR1 GTSNPN, CDR2 SVGIG (reference sequence). In DNA, the CDR3 is TGTGCCTGGAGTGTACAAAGGACAGGGGTCTATGGCTACACCTTC. Its translation is CAWSVQRTGVYGYTF.

The chain links TRBV12-3 or TRBV12-4 to TRBJ1-1; 9 bases agree with TRBD1. The CDR3 runs 13 residues. V was clipped by 6 bases and J by 14 bases; unmatched bases: 13. Here the CDR3 DNA reads TGTGCCAGCAGCCCCGGGACAGGGAGTGGTGGGTTCTTT. It yields the protein CASSPGTGSGGFF.

This sequence joins TRBV7-6 and TRBJ2-3; TRBD2 matches at 13 bases. Germline CDR1 is SGHVS and CDR2 is FNYEAQ. This CDR3 comprises 16 residues. After removal of 5 bases from V and 5 bases from J, the junction contained 7 bases not matched to a gene. The CDR3 DNA follows: TGTGCCAGCAGCCTACAGACTAGCGGGGGGCAAGATACGCAGTATTTT. Protein: CASSLQTSGGQDTQYF.

The J gene is TRBJ1-2, the V gene TRBV5-1, with D tentatively TRBD1 (6 bases). The CDR3 spans 14 residues. Germline lookup yields CDR1 SGHRS and CDR2 YFSETQ. Trimming left V 0 bases short and J 4 bases short, with 10 bases between. The CDR3 loop reads CASSLVGAVYGYTF. DNA of the CDR3: TGCGCCAGCAGCTTGGTGGGGGCGGTCTATGGCTACACCTTC.

This clone was counted a few times. In the same sample, other DNA sequences code for this CDR3. This rearrangement joins TRBV6-5 to TRBJ1-5; unclear D gene. Germline V gene lookup returns CDR1 MNHEY and CDR2 SVGAGI. The V end lost 5 bases, the J end lost 0 bases, and 5 bases lay between the germline ends. The CDR3 runs to 13 residues. CDR3 DNA sequence: TGTGCCAGCAGTCCTTATAGCAATCAGCCCCAGCATTTT. It is translated as CASSPYSNQPQHF.

A remark on this clone: Other DNA variants within this sample encode the same CDR3. The gene calls are TRBV27 and TRBJ1-2; D is undetermined. CDR1 and CDR2 (germline): MNHEY, SMNVEV (reference sequence). CDR3 length equals 13 residues. V was cut by 3 bases and J by 0 bases, with 5 bases left in between. In DNA form, the CDR3 reads TGTGCCAGCAGTTTCAGTTCTAACTATGGCTACACCTTC. Residues: CASSFSSNYGYTF.

This chain links TRBV10-3 with TRBJ2-7; D gene unclear. The ends were cut back, 0 bases at V and 4 bases at J, with 7 bases in the middle. Germline CDR1 and CDR2: ENHRY and SYGVKD. This CDR3 has 13 residues. CDR3 sequence (DNA): TGTGCCATCAGTGAGTCGACCGGGTACGAGCAGTACTTC. This sequence encodes CAISESTGYEQYF.

The chain links TRBV4-3 to TRBJ2-7, with 9 bases fitting TRBD1. From germline, CDR1 is LGHNA and CDR2 YSLEER. The trim removed 0 bases at V and 2 bases at J, leaving 2 bases unmatched. The CDR3 length is 15 residues. In DNA, the CDR3 is TGCGCCAGCAGCCAAGACCGGACAGGGGCCTACGAGCAGTACTTC. Residues: CASSQDRTGAYEQYF.